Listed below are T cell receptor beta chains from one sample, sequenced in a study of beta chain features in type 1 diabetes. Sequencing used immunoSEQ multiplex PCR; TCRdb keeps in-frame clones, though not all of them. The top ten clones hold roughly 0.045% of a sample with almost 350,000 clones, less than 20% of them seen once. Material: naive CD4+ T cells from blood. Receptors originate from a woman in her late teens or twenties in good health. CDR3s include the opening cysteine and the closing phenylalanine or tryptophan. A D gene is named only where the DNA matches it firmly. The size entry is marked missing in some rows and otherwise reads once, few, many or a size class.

TGTGCCAGCTCAGCCAGAACGAGCGGCAACACCGGGGAGCTGTTTTTT,CASSARTSGNTGELFF,few,TRBV18,.,TRBJ2-2
TGTGCCAGCAGCTGGCGTCGGACTAGCGGGAGAGGGAGCTACAATGAGCAGTTCTTC,CASSWRRTSGRGSYNEQFF,few,TRBV5-8,TRBD2,TRBJ2-1
TGTGCCTGGAGTAGACAGCCGAACACTGAAGCTTTCTTT,CAWSRQPNTEAFF,few,TRBV30,.,TRBJ1-1
TGTGCCAGCAGTGATCGCCAGGGGGTTGGGGAGACCCAGTACTTC,CASSDRQGVGETQYF,.,TRBV25-1,TRBD1,TRBJ2-5
TGTGCCAGCAGTCCTCAGACAGGGCTTAAAGGGCATACGCAGTATTTT,CASSPQTGLKGHTQYF,few,TRBV6-6,TRBD1,TRBJ2-3
TGTGCCAGCAGTCCTACAGGGAGGGATTCCTACGAGCAGTACTTC,CASSPTGRDSYEQYF,.,TRBV7-2,.,TRBJ2-7
TGTGCCAGCAGCGGAACGACAGGCCTCGATGAGCAGTTCTTC,CASSGTTGLDEQFF,few,TRBV27,.,TRBJ2-1
TGCGCCAGCAGCGGGGGACTAGCGGGCTACAATGAGCAGTTCTTC,CASSGGLAGYNEQFF,few,TRBV5-1,TRBD2,TRBJ2-1
TGCAGCGTTGACAAAGAAGCTTTCTTT,CSVDKEAFF,few,TRBV29-1,.,TRBJ1-1
TGCGCCAGCAGCCTGGGACTGTCAGATACGCAGTATTTT,CASSLGLSDTQYF,.,TRBV4-3,.,TRBJ2-3
TGTGCCAGTAGTTCGGACAGGGAAAATGAGCAGTTCTTC,CASSSDRENEQFF,.,TRBV19,TRBD1,TRBJ2-1
TGTGCCAGCAGCTTAGTCTCCCCTAACTATGGCTACACCTTC,CASSLVSPNYGYTF,.,TRBV7-2,.,TRBJ1-2
TGTGCCAGCAGCAGCGTGGACTCCCCCTACGAGCAGTACTTC,CASSSVDSPYEQYF,few,TRBV7-9,.,TRBJ2-7